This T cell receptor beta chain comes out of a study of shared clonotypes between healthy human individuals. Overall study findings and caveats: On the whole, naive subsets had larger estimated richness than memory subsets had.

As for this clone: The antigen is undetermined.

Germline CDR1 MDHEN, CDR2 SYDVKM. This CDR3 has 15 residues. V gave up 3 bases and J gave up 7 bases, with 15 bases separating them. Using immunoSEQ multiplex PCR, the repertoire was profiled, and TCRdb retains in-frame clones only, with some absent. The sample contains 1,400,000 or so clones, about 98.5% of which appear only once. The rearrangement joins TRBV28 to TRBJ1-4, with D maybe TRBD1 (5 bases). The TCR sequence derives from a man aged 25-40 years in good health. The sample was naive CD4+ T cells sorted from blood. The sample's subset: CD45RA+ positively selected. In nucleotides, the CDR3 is TGTGCCAGCAGTTTCCCCGGTGGGGCACGTGAAAAACTGTTTTTT. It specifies CASSFPGGAREKLFF. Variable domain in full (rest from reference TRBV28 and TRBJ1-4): DVKVTQSSRYLVKRTGEKVFLECVQDMDHENMFWYRQDPGLGLRLIYFSYDVKMKEKGDIPEGYSVSREKKERFSLILESASTNQTSMYLCASSFPGGAREKLFFGSGTQLSVL.